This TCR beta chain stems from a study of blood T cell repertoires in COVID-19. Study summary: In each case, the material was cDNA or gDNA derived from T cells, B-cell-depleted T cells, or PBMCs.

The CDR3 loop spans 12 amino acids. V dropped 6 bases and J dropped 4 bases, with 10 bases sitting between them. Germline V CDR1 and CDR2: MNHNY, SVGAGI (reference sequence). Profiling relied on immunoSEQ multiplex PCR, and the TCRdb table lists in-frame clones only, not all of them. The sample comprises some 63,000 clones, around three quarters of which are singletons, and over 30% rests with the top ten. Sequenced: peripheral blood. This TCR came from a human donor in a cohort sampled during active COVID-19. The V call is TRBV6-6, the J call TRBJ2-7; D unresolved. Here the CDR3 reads CASSDSPYEQYF. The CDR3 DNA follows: TGTGCCAGCAGCGACTCTCCTTACGAGCAGTACTTC.